The rows below give T cell receptor beta chains drawn from one sample of a study of tumor-infiltrating lymphocytes in primary liver carcinoma. TCRdb itself ran the multiplex PCR reads through MiXCR, one entry per CDR3 protein. In the table there are tens of thousands of distinct CDR3 sequences, around two thirds of which are singletons. Material for sequencing was liver tumor tissue from sampling region 3. The source is a woman in her twenties or thirties with primary liver carcinoma and hepatitis B virus infection. Both conserved end residues are trimmed from each CDR3.

CDR3 protein,V gene,J gene
AGNQGAAGELF,TRBV4-2,TRBJ2-2
ASRDKANTETF,TRBV2,TRBJ1-1
VSSLAPRVTGELF,TRBV5-6,TRBJ2-2
ASSPCQGVYEQY,TRBV5-4,TRBJ2-7
ANSRWTSGLENVQF,TRBV11-2,TRBJ2-1
ASGSSSVDTYEQY,TRBV5-1,TRBJ2-7
ASNLDVSISPHH,TRBV5-5,TRBJ1-6
ASSPPGGRANEQF,TRBV7-6,TRBJ2-1
ASSREWDYAYNEQF,TRBV4-3,TRBJ2-1
ASGGWYGTPEADTQY,TRBV28,TRBJ2-3
ASSLSPMAYEQY,TRBV7-9,TRBJ2-7
ASSVYPGQYERY,TRBV9,TRBJ2-7
ACSDVTLNTEAF,TRBV6-1,TRBJ1-1
ASSFDSEAF,TRBV12-3/TRBV12-4,TRBJ1-1
TSSPLRAASPLH,TRBV12-3/TRBV12-4,TRBJ1-6
ASSVDGHPQPTDTRY,TRBV5-4,TRBJ2-3
VSSFFGEQI,TRBV28,TRBJ2-1
SVGTTGFQETQY,TRBV29-1,TRBJ2-5
ASSSQGGSYNEQF,TRBV7-3,TRBJ2-1
ASKLIGSDEELF,TRBV12-3/TRBV12-4,TRBJ1-4
SSSVLAGGPRSNTGGLF,TRBV4-3,TRBJ2-2
ASSFMGYEQY,TRBV11-1,TRBJ2-7
ASSLVGEVSNEAF,TRBV5-6,TRBJ1-1
SSSLDRFRQEQY,TRBV5-1,TRBJ2-7
TSSLSVTNEQF,TRBV11-2,TRBJ2-1
ASSPGRNTGELF,TRBV14,TRBJ2-2
SVLSLRLKYNGQF,TRBV29-1,TRBJ2-1
ASNQDPRNMVHEQY,TRBV4-1,TRBJ2-7